A selection of T cell receptor beta chains follows, all from one sample in a study of coeliac disease. Profiling relied on immunoSEQ multiplex PCR, and the TCRdb table lists in-frame clones only, not all of them. In the table there are about 3,000 clones, 55% to 65% of which are singletons. Sequences were obtained from lymphocytes from the gut lamina propria. The source of these receptors is a woman aged 50 to 60 without celiac disease. Each CDR3 is given with its conserved first and last residue. The D gene is left open where the match is weak. Clone sizes are given selectively: once, few, many, or a class where the clone is expanded.

size	J	V	D	length	DNA	CDR3
.	TRBJ1-4	TRBV4-1	TRBD1	18	TGCGCCAGCAGCCGCCTGACAGGGGGGGGGAGAAGGTCTGAAAAACTGTTTTTT	CASSRLTGGGRRSEKLFF
.	TRBJ2-3	TRBV6-1	.	13	TGTGCCAGCAGCAGAACCGGGGTACCAACGCAGTATTTT	CASSRTGVPTQYF
once	TRBJ1-5	TRBV2	.	14	TGTGCCAGCAGTGAAACAGGGTGGGGGCAGCCCCAGCATTTT	CASSETGWGQPQHF
.	TRBJ1-1	TRBV5-8	.	14	TGTGCCAGTAACCGACTGTCGATGAACACTGAAGCTTTCTTT	CASNRLSMNTEAFF
medium-sized	TRBJ1-3	TRBV30	.	12	TGTGCCTGGAGTGTACGGGGAAACACCATATATTTT	CAWSVRGNTIYF
.	TRBJ1-1	TRBV9	.	13	TGTGCCAGCAGCGCGGAGGGCGCCTCTGAAGCTTTCTTT	CASSAEGASEAFF
.	TRBJ1-1	TRBV7-2	.	13	TGTGCCAGCAGCTTAATGGGTGGGCCTGAAGCTTTCTTT	CASSLMGGPEAFF
.	TRBJ1-1	TRBV5-5	TRBD1	18	TGTGCCAGCAGCTCCCTGATGGGGACAGGGGGCCGGAGCACTGAAGCTTTCTTT	CASSSLMGTGGRSTEAFF
.	TRBJ1-6	TRBV18	.	14	TGTGCCAGCTCACCGACCGGGAATGAGTCACCCCTCCACTTT	CASSPTGNESPLHF
.	TRBJ2-3	TRBV18	TRBD2	16	TGTGCCAGCTCACCACCGTGGGGGGGGTCCACAGATACGCAGTATTTT	CASSPPWGGSTDTQYF
few	TRBJ1-2	TRBV19	.	14	TGTGCCAGTAGTAGGGAGACGGGAGCCTATGGCTACACCTTC	CASSRETGAYGYTF
once	TRBJ1-1	TRBV14	.	13	TGTGCCAGCAGCTTCGGCGGGAACACTGAAGCTTTCTTT	CASSFGGNTEAFF
.	TRBJ1-1	TRBV5-1	.	16	TGCGCCAGCAGCTTCCAACCACGGACAGCGAACACTGAAGCTTTCTTT	CASSFQPRTANTEAFF
.	TRBJ2-5	TRBV19	TRBD1	14	TGTGCCAGTAGTCCTCAGAGGGGGCTGCAGACCCAGTACTTC	CASSPQRGLQTQYF
few	TRBJ2-7	TRBV30	TRBD2	11	TGTGCCTGGGGACTAGCCCGGGAGCAGTACTTC	CAWGLAREQYF
.	TRBJ1-2	TRBV2	TRBD1	13	TGTGCCGCCCTTTCCGGGACAGCTTATGGCTACACCTTC	CAALSGTAYGYTF
.	TRBJ1-1	TRBV25-1	.	11	TGTGCCAGCAGTCCGGGACATCTCGCTTTCTTT	CASSPGHLAFF
.	TRBJ1-1	TRBV30	.	12	TGTGCCTGGAACGGGGGGAACACTGAAGCTTTCTTT	CAWNGGNTEAFF
.	TRBJ2-7	TRBV11-2	.	17	TGTGCCAGCAGCCCCGCCGGAGGATGGCAGGTCCGATACGAGCAGTACTTC	CASSPAGGWQVRYEQYF
once	TRBJ2-3	TRBV5-1	TRBD1	16	TGCGCCAGCAGCTTGGTGGGGACAGGGGCCCCAGATACGCAGTATTTT	CASSLVGTGAPDTQYF
medium-sized	TRBJ1-6	TRBV6-1	.	15	TGTGCCAGCAGCGCGAACTTACAGGGCGCGCCACCCCTCCACTTT	CASSANLQGAPPLHF
.	TRBJ2-7	TRBV13	TRBD1	17	TGTGCCAGCAGCTTGGCTCGGTCGGCCAGGGGGCAAGGCGAGCAGTACTTC	CASSLARSARGQGEQYF
.	TRBJ2-7	TRBV4-2	TRBD2	16	TGTGCCAGCAGCCTCCACCGGGAGCGGGGGAGAAACGAGCAGTACTTC	CASSLHRERGRNEQYF
.	TRBJ2-2	TRBV29-1	.	15	TGCAGCGTTGAAAAGGCAGGGGTGAACACCGGGGAGCTGTTTTTT	CSVEKAGVNTGELFF
.	TRBJ2-7	TRBV11-2	.	16	TGTGCCAGCAGCTTAAGCAGGGCCATCACCTCCCACGAGCAGTACTTC	CASSLSRAITSHEQYF
.	TRBJ2-2	TRBV30	.	13	TGTGCCTGGAGGGGGCAGAACACCGGGGAGCTGTTTTTT	CAWRGQNTGELFF
few	TRBJ1-5	TRBV10-3	.	15	TGTGCCGTCGGGGGGGGCCAGGGCCTAAATCAGCCCCAGCATTTT	CAVGGGQGLNQPQHF
.	TRBJ2-3	TRBV2	TRBD2	15	TGTGCCAGCAGTGAGTCTAGCGGTCGCACAGATACGCAGTATTTT	CASSESSGRTDTQYF
few	TRBJ1-2	TRBV6-6	TRBD1	13	TGTGCCAGCAGTCCTACAGGGGACTATGGCTACACCTTC	CASSPTGDYGYTF
.	TRBJ2-3	TRBV28	TRBD1	18	TGTGCCAGCAAGGTTGGTGCTTCGAACAGGGGCCCCACAGATACGCAGTATTTT	CASKVGASNRGPTDTQYF
few	TRBJ2-2	TRBV7-3	.	16	TGTGCCAGCAGCCCGGATACAGGTTCTTACACCGGGGAGCTGTTTTTT	CASSPDTGSYTGELFF
.	TRBJ2-1	TRBV5-1	.	14	TGCGCCAGCAGCTTGGGGGATGAACAGGATGAGCAGTTCTTC	CASSLGDEQDEQFF
.	TRBJ1-2	TRBV14	.	16	TGTGCCAGCAGCCAAAAGGGACTCTCCCTAATGAATGGCTACACCTTC	CASSQKGLSLMNGYTF
.	TRBJ2-5	TRBV5-8	TRBD1	14	TGTGCCAGCACCGGGGACAGGGTAATGGAGACCCAGTACTTC	CASTGDRVMETQYF
.	TRBJ1-3	TRBV18	.	16	TGTGCCAGCTCACCTCAAGGGGCAGCCTCTGGAAACACCATATATTTT	CASSPQGAASGNTIYF
.	TRBJ2-3	TRBV25-1	TRBD2	15	TGTGCCAGCAGTGACGAGCGGGGGAGCACAGATACGCAGTATTTT	CASSDERGSTDTQYF
.	TRBJ2-7	TRBV7-2	TRBD2	15	TGTGCCAGCAGTTACCTAGCGGGGGCCACCTACGAGCAGTACTTC	CASSYLAGATYEQYF
once	TRBJ2-3	TRBV7-6	.	14	TGTGCCAGCAGCTTAGGTCCCAGGGCGGATACGCAGTATTTT	CASSLGPRADTQYF
.	TRBJ1-5	TRBV18	.	16	TGTGCCAGCTCACCCGTGACAGGTGGAAGCAATCAGCCCCAGCATTTT	CASSPVTGGSNQPQHF
.	TRBJ1-4	TRBV5-8	.	14	TGTGCCAGCAGCTTTAGCAGTGCGAATGAAAAACTGTTTTTT	CASSFSSANEKLFF
once	TRBJ1-1	TRBV6-5	TRBD1	15	TGTGCCAGCAGCAGATCGGGACAGACCGTCACTGAAGCTTTCTTT	CASSRSGQTVTEAFF
.	TRBJ1-1	TRBV7-3	TRBD1	15	TGTGCCAGCAGCGCCTACACAGGGGCGCAGACTGAAGCTTTCTTT	CASSAYTGAQTEAFF
.	TRBJ1-1	TRBV6-1	TRBD1	14	TGTGCCAGCAGTGAGGAAGGGGGCTCCACTGAAGCTTTCTTT	CASSEEGGSTEAFF
.	TRBJ1-1	TRBV7-2	TRBD1	12	TGTGCCAGCAGCTGGGACAGGGAAAAAGCTTTCTTT	CASSWDREKAFF
medium-sized	TRBJ2-1	TRBV23-1	.	18	TGCGCCAGCAGTCGGGCCGGTACAGGGAGCCCTTCCTACAATGAGCAGTTCTTC	CASSRAGTGSPSYNEQFF
once	TRBJ1-4	TRBV2	TRBD1	13	TGTGCCAGCAGACAGGGGGGGGGTGAAAAACTGTTTTTT	CASRQGGGEKLFF
.	TRBJ1-3	TRBV7-9	.	14	TGTGCCAGCAGCTTACATAGCTCTGGAAACACCATATATTTT	CASSLHSSGNTIYF
once	TRBJ2-7	TRBV9	TRBD1	15	TGTGCCAGCAGCGTAGCAGGGGACAGAACCTACGAGCAGTACTTC	CASSVAGDRTYEQYF
.	TRBJ1-2	TRBV6-1	.	15	TGTGCCAGCAGTGACGGAGTCCCCTCGGGCTATGGCTACACCTTC	CASSDGVPSGYGYTF
.	TRBJ2-7	TRBV10-3	TRBD2	13	TGTGCCATTCGAGCGGGACCGACCTACGAGCAGTACTTC	CAIRAGPTYEQYF
few	TRBJ2-1	TRBV6-9	.	11	TGTGCCAGCAGCTCAGGGTATGAGCAGTTCTTC	CASSSGYEQFF
few	TRBJ2-5	TRBV10-3	.	15	TGTGCCATCAGTTCGTCAGGCGGGGAACAAGAGACCCAGTACTTC	CAISSSGGEQETQYF
.	TRBJ2-1	TRBV2	.	13	TGTGCCACCCGTTTAGGAGGTAACAATGAGCAGTTCTTC	CATRLGGNNEQFF
.	TRBJ2-1	TRBV7-6	TRBD2	18	TGTGCCAGCAGCTTAGAAACCCTAGCGGGGGGCCTATACAATGAGCAGTTCTTC	CASSLETLAGGLYNEQFF
medium-sized	TRBJ1-3	TRBV6-5	.	15	TGTGCCACCGGGACACCTCACGGGTCTGGAAACACCATATATTTT	CATGTPHGSGNTIYF
.	TRBJ2-3	TRBV19	TRBD2	17	TGTGCCAGTAGTCCTTGGACTAGCGGGGGCTACACAGATACGCAGTATTTT	CASSPWTSGGYTDTQYF
.	TRBJ1-1	TRBV5-5	TRBD1	13	TGTGCCAGCAGCTTCACAGGGGGCACTGAAGCTTTCTTT	CASSFTGGTEAFF